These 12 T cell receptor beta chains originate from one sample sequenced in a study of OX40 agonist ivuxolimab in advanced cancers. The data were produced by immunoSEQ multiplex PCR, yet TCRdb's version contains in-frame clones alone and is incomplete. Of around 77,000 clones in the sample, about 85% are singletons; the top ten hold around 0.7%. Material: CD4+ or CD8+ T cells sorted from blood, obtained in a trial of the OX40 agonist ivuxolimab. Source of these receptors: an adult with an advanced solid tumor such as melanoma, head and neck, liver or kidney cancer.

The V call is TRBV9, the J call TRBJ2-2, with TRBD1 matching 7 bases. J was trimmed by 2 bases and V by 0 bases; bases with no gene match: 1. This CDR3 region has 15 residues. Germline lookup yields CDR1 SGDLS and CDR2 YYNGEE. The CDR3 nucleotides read TGTGCCAGCAGCGTAGGGGACAGAAACACCGGGGAGCTGTTTTTT. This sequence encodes CASSVGDRNTGELFF.

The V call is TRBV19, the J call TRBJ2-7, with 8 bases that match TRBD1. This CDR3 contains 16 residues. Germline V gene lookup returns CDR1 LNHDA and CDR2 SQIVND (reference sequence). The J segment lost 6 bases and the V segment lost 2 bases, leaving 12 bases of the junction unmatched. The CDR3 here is CASSITPPGQVSEQYF. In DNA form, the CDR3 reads TGTGCCAGTAGTATAACCCCACCGGGACAGGTCTCCGAGCAGTACTTC.

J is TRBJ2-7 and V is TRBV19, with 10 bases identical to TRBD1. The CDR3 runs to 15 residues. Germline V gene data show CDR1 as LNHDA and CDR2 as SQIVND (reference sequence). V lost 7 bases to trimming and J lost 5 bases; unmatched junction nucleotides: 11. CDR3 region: CASTPPMGQGNEQYF. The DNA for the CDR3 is TGTGCCAGTACCCCACCGATGGGACAGGGGAACGAGCAGTACTTC. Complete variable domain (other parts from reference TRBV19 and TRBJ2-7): DGGITQSPKYLFRKEGQNVTLSCEQNLNHDAMYWYRQDPGQGLRLIYYSQIVNDFQKGDIAEGYSVSREKKESFPLTVTSAQKNPTAFYLCASTPPMGQGNEQYFGPGTRLTVT.

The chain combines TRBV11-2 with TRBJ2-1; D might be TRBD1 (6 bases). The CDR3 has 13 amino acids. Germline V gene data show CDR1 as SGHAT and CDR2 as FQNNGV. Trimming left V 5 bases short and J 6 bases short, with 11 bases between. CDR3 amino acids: CASSATRGNEQFF. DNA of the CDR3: TGTGCCAGCAGCGCCACCAGGGGCAATGAGCAGTTCTTC. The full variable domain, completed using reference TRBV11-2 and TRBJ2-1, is EAGVAQSPRYKIIEKRQSVAFWCNPISGHATLYWYQQILGQGPKLLIQFQNNGVVDDSQLPKDRFSAERLKGVDSTLKIQPAKLEDSAVYLCASSATRGNEQFFGPGTRLTVL.

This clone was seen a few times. The DNA of the CDR3 is TGTGCCAGCAGTTTATTAGGGTCAGCTAACTATGGCTACACCTTC. Translation: CASSLLGSANYGYTF. The chain joins TRBV28 to TRBJ1-2; D is unresolved. With 1 base removed from V and 0 bases from J, the gap between germline ends came to 9 bases. This CDR3 has 15 amino acids. Germline-derived CDR1 and CDR2 are MDHEN and SYDVKM.

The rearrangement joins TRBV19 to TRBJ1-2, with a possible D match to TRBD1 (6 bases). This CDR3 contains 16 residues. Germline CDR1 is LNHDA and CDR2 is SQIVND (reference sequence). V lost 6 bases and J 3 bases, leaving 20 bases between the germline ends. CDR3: CASRGDHGQPHYGYTF. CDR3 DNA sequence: TGTGCCAGTAGGGGTGACCACGGACAGCCACACTATGGCTACACCTTC.

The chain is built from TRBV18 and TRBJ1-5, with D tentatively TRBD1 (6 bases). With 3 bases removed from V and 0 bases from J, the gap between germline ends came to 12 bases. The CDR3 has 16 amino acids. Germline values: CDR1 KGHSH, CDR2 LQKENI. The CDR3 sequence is CASSPRAGDSNQPQHF. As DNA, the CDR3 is TGTGCCAGCTCACCGAGGGCAGGGGATAGCAATCAGCCCCAGCATTTT.

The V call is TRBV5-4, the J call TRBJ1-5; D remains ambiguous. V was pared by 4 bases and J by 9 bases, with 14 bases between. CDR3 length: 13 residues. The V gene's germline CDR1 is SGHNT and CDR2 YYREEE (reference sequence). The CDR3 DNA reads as TGTGCCAGCAGCGCAGGACTGGAAGCGCCCCAGCATTTT. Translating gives CASSAGLEAPQHF.

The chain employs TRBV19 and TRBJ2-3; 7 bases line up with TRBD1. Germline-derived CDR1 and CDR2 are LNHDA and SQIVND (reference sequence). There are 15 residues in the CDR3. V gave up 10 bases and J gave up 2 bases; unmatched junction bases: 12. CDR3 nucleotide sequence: TGTGCCACAAGCCCGACAGGGCCGTTCACAGATACGCAGTATTTT. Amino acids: CATSPTGPFTDTQYF.

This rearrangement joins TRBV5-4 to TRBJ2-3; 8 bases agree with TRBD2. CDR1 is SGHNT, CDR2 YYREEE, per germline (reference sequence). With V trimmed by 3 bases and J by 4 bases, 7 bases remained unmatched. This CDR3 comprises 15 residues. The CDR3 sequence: CASSSPGLVPDTQYF. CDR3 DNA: TGTGCCAGCAGCTCTCCGGGACTAGTCCCAGATACGCAGTATTTT.

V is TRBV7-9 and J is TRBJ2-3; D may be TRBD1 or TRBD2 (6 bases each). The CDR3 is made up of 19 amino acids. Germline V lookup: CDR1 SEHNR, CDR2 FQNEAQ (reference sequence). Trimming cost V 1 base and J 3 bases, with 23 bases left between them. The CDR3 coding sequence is TGTGCCAGCAGCTTAGAGTTCGGGTGGGGGGCGCGTTTGACAGATACGCAGTATTTT. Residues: CASSLEFGWGARLTDTQYF.

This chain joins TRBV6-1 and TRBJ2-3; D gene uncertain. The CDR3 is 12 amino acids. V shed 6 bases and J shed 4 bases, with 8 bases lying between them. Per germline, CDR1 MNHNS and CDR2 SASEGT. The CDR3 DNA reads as TGTGCCAGCAGCGACTTTCCAGATACGCAGTATTTT. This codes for CASSDFPDTQYF.